This T cell receptor (beta chain) originates from a study of CD8+ T cells in alopecia areata. Overall study findings and caveats: Lesional scalp, notably in alopecia totalis/universalis, had clonality above that of normal scalp.

cDNA serving as the sequencing template came from extracted, reverse transcribed RNA. Data came from immunoSEQ multiplex PCR; TCRdb stores just in-frame clones and leaves some out. The sample contains around 110,000 clones, around 53% of which appear only once. Sample treatment: oral pan-JAK inhibitor, 5-10 mg twice daily. The germline V gene has CDR1 SGHTA and CDR2 FQGTGA. The CDR3 is 13 residues long. V dropped 4 bases and J dropped 9; count of bases not matched to a gene: 6. In the case of this clone: Antigen specificity is unknown.

The TCR was taken from a human donor with alopecia areata. The sequences come from CD8+ T cells sorted from blood, collected at week 24, from a patient treated with tofacitinib. The chain has TRBV7-3 and TRBJ2-4; 7 positions match TRBD1. The CDR3: CASSSLTGSIQYF. CDR3 DNA: TGTGCCAGCAGCTCCCTGACAGGGTCCATTCAGTACTTC.